This TCR beta chain stems from a study of graft-versus-host responses after intestinal transplantation. Study-level information: Recipients got multivisceral, liver-intestinal, or isolated intestinal transplants. Anti-thymocyte globulin was used for induction in all recipients, who then took tacrolimus and steroids for roughly 3 years.

This clone was counted a few times. What it binds is not known. Sequencing was performed with immunoSEQ multiplex PCR; in TCRdb, only in-frame clones are kept and a portion is missing. Of approximately 68,000 clones in the sample, around 91% were seen once. Notes on the study in general: Individuals who had graft-donor T cell macrochimerism had allografts that showed high graft-versus-host to host-versus-graft clonal ratios.

The V and J ends lost 9 bases and 0 bases respectively, with 14 bases between them. CDR1 and CDR2 from the germline V gene are LNHDA and SQIVND (reference sequence). CDR3 length: 14 amino acids. The sequence was collected from a human donor who was the organ donor for an intestinal transplant. V and J are TRBV19 and TRBJ1-2, with D tentatively TRBD1 (6 bases). Sequenced here: unstimulated CD8+ T cells sorted from spleen or lymph node cells, sampled before transplant. As DNA, the CDR3 is TGTGCCAGCAAGAACAGGGAAGCTAACTATGGCTACACCTTC. Translation: CASKNREANYGYTF.